The clone carrying this TCR beta chain was counted ten times or more. The sample is drawn from a study of human T cells and chemical hapten exposure. MiXCR, run by TCRdb on the 5' RACE reads, gives a single entry per CDR3 protein. The sample includes more than 75,000 distinct CDR3 sequences, more than 15% of them seen just once. Someone pulled total RNA out of unfractionated whole blood. Per germline, CDR1 SGHRS and CDR2 YFSETQ. CDR3 size: 15 residues. V dropped 3 bases and J dropped 2; count of bases not matched to a gene: 6. The rearrangement joins TRBV5-1 to TRBJ2-5; 8 positions agree with TRBD2. The clonotype originates from a female donor in good health. The CDR3 sequence is CASSWAGTRQETQYF. Here the CDR3 DNA reads TGCGCCAGCAGCTGGGCCGGGACTAGACAAGAGACCCAGTACTTC. Filled out from reference TRBV5-1 and TRBJ2-5, the complete variable domain reads KAGVTQTPRYLIKTRGQQVTLSCSPISGHRSVSWYQQTPGQGLQFLFEYFSETQRNKGNFPGRFSGRQFSNSRSEMNVSTLELGDSALYLCASSWAGTRQETQYFGPGTRLLVL.